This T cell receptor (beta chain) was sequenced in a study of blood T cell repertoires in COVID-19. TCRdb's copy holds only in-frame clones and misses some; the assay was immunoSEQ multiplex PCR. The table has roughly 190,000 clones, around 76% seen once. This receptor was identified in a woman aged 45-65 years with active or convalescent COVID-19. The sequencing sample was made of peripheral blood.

CDR3 in DNA: TGCGCCAGCAGCCAAGCACTAGCGGGGGGATACGAGCAGTACTTC. Its protein product is CASSQALAGGYEQYF. The chain employs TRBV4-1 and TRBJ2-7; 12 nucleotides match TRBD2. The V gene's germline CDR1 is MGHRA and CDR2 YSYEKL. The CDR3 is made up of 15 amino acids. With 1 base clipped from V and 4 bases from J, the junction kept 2 bases outside the gene matches.